This T cell receptor (beta chain) is from a study of blood T cell repertoires in COVID-19. Overall study: Both acute and convalescent COVID-19 samples were obtained from the United States, Italy and Spain. The cDNA or gDNA used as material had been derived from T cells, B-cell-depleted T cells, or PBMCs.

Germline V gene data show CDR1 as SQVTM and CDR2 as ANQGSEA. Trimming took off 7 bases at V and 3 bases at J, with 8 bases between the two ends. The CDR3 is 11 amino acids. Methods used by the authors: By means of reference gene primer amplification, nucleated cell counts were estimated. The assay was immunoSEQ multiplex PCR, and TCRdb's table has in-frame clones only and misses some. That table is the source of V, J and clone size, and D and trimming were worked out from the DNA. The sample includes more than 80,000 clones, 84% of them seen just once. The chain carries TRBV29-1 and TRBJ2-3; a weak D match, TRBD1 (5 bases). Sequenced sample: peripheral blood. The clonotype originates from a woman in her fifties or sixties with acute or convalescent COVID-19. CDR3 nucleotides: TGCAGCGGCGGACAAACAGATACGCAGTATTTT. Translation gives CSGGQTDTQYF.